Following are 22 T cell receptor beta chains from one sample sequenced in a study of blood T cell repertoires in COVID-19. Clones were read by immunoSEQ multiplex PCR, and TCRdb kept only the in-frame ones, dropping some. The sample lists 250,000 to 300,000 clones; roughly nine tenths were seen once. Sequencing used PBMCs or T cells enriched from blood (not recorded which). All receptors come from a human donor in a cohort exposed to, infected with or recovered from COVID-19 (not recorded which). The donor label of this sample is uncertain.

This chain connects TRBV7-6 to TRBJ2-5; perhaps TRBD2 as D (6 bases). This CDR3 contains 14 residues. The germline CDR1 and CDR2 sequences are SGHVS and FNYEAQ. Trimming shortened V by 4 bases and J by 4 bases, and 13 bases separated the two germline ends. CDR3 residues: CASSSRLVRETQYF. The CDR3 region has the DNA TGTGCCAGCAGCTCGCGACTAGTCCGAGAGACCCAGTACTTC.

The CDR3 DNA is TGTGCCAGCAGTGAATATTCGGTGACAGTGACGAATGAAAAACTGTTTTTT. Translating gives CASSEYSVTVTNEKLFF. V gene TRBV25-1 combines with J gene TRBJ1-4, with D tentatively TRBD1 (5 bases). The CDR3 has 17 residues. V was trimmed by 0 bases and J by 5 bases, leaving 16 bases between them. Germline loops: CDR1 MGHDK, CDR2 SYGVNS.

The gene calls are TRBV7-8 and TRBJ2-7, with 9 bases identical to TRBD1. This CDR3 has 14 amino acids. The V gene's germline CDR1 is SGHVS and CDR2 FQNEAQ. With 5 bases clipped from V and 5 bases from J, the junction kept 7 bases outside the gene matches. CDR3 DNA: TGTGCCAGCAGCCCCGGGACAGGGATCCACGAGCAGTACTTC. Translation gives CASSPGTGIHEQYF.

The rearrangement uses TRBV6-4 and TRBJ1-1; 7 bases match TRBD1. Trimming at V came to 7 bases and at J to 4 bases, leaving 6 bases not matched to a gene. The CDR3 is 13 residues long. Germline lookup yields CDR1 MRHNA and CDR2 SNTAGT. CDR3 in DNA: TGTGCCAGCACGAGGGGGCTGGCCACTGAAGCTTTCTTT. This encodes CASTRGLATEAFF.

This clone was seen once. V gene TRBV18 combines with J gene TRBJ1-3; D unclear. Germline CDR1 and CDR2: KGHSH and LQKENI. Trimming took 3 bases from V and 1 from J, leaving 13 bases between them. This CDR3 is 16 amino acids long. The CDR3 loop is CASSPLSAVSGNTIYF. The DNA for the CDR3 is TGTGCCAGCTCACCCCTGTCGGCGGTTTCTGGAAACACCATATATTTT. Combining the CDR3 with reference TRBV18 and TRBJ1-3 gives the whole variable domain NAGVMQNPRHLVRRRGQEARLRCSPMKGHSHVYWYRQLPEEGLKFMVYLQKENIIDESGMPKERFSAEFPKEGPSILRIQQVVRGDSAAYFCASSPLSAVSGNTIYFGEGSWLTVV.

This rearrangement joins TRBV5-4 to TRBJ1-2, with D possibly matching TRBD1 (5 bases). This CDR3 has 12 residues. Germline lookup yields CDR1 SGHNT and CDR2 YYREEE (reference sequence). Trimming removed 0 bases from V and 9 bases from J, with 9 bases in between. CDR3 DNA sequence: TGTGCCAGCAGCTTGGTGGTGGGGCGCTACACCTTC. Amino acid sequence: CASSLVVGRYTF. The full variable domain, in which reference TRBV5-4 and TRBJ1-2 provide the parts outside the CDR3, is ETGVTQSPTHLIKTRGQQVTLRCSSQSGHNTVSWYQQALGQGPQFIFQYYREEENGRGNFPPRFSGLQFPNYSSELNVNALELDDSALYLCASSLVVGRYTFGSGTRLTVV.

This clone was recorded once. This chain connects TRBV24-1 to TRBJ2-2; 9 bases line up with TRBD1. The V gene end was trimmed by 4 bases and the J gene end by 7 bases; junction bases not matched to a gene: 12. This CDR3 comprises 17 residues. The germline gives CDR1 KGHDR, CDR2 SFDVKD. CDR3 loop: CATSESTDRGRIGELFF. The CDR3 bases are TGTGCCACCAGTGAGTCCACGGACAGGGGCCGCATCGGGGAGCTGTTTTTT.

This rearrangement joins TRBV4-1 to TRBJ2-2; D is unresolved. From germline, CDR1 is MGHRA and CDR2 YSYEKL. CDR3 length: 16 residues. V lost 3 bases to trimming and J lost 0 bases, with 11 bases between them. In DNA form, the CDR3 reads TGCGCCAGCAGCCATGAAATCGGTCCGAACACCGGGGAGCTGTTTTTT. This codes for CASSHEIGPNTGELFF.

This sequence joins TRBV11-2 and TRBJ2-3; no firm D call. The CDR3 is made up of 15 amino acids. Germline V gene lookup returns CDR1 SGHAT and CDR2 FQNNGV. V lost 0 bases and J 2 bases, leaving 9 bases between the germline ends. CDR3 amino acids: CASSLDTETTDTQYF. The CDR3 DNA sequence: TGTGCCAGCAGCTTAGATACAGAAACCACAGATACGCAGTATTTT.

As for this clone: Other nucleotide sequences in the sample specify the same CDR3. The V call is TRBV12-3 or TRBV12-4, the J call TRBJ1-1; D unresolved. With 3 bases removed from V and 1 base from J, the gap between germline ends came to 6 bases. The CDR3 runs 13 residues. CDR3 sequence reads: CASSLRENTEAFF. The CDR3, as DNA: TGTGCCAGCAGTTTGCGGGAGAACACTGAAGCTTTCTTT.

The chain employs TRBV5-1 and TRBJ1-1; perhaps TRBD1 as D (6 bases). With 7 bases removed from V and 4 bases from J, the gap between germline ends came to 17 bases. Germline loops: CDR1 SGHRS, CDR2 YFSETQ. This CDR3 is 14 amino acids long. The DNA of the CDR3 is TGCGCCAGCGGGCAGGGGATAGGTGGCACTGAAGCTTTCTTT. It codes for CASGQGIGGTEAFF.

This sequence joins TRBV25-1 and TRBJ2-3; D uncertain. This CDR3 is 11 amino acids long. Germline V CDR1 and CDR2: MGHDK, SYGVNS. V lost 8 bases, J lost 3 bases, and 6 bases lay in between. The CDR3 loop is CASGSTDTQYF. CDR3 in DNA: TGTGCCAGCGGCTCGACAGATACGCAGTATTTT.

The gene calls are TRBV25-1 and TRBJ2-1; 8 bases match TRBD1. This CDR3 has 17 residues. The germline V gene has CDR1 MGHDK and CDR2 SYGVNS. Trimming removed 3 bases from V and 0 bases from J; junction bases left unmatched: 7. CDR3 region: CASSDSPDRASYNEQFF. The CDR3 region has the DNA TGTGCCAGCAGTGATTCCCCGGACAGGGCCTCCTACAATGAGCAGTTCTTC.

The CDR3 reads CASSNAGTPTEAFF. Here the CDR3 DNA reads TGTGCCAGCAGCAATGCCGGGACACCCACTGAAGCTTTCTTT. The rearrangement links TRBV27 to TRBJ1-1; a possible D gene is TRBD1 (6 bases). This CDR3 region has 14 residues. The ends were cut back, 6 bases at V and 4 bases at J, with 15 bases in the middle. Germline-derived CDR1 and CDR2 are MNHEY and SMNVEV (reference sequence).

CDR3 bases: TGTGCCAGCAGCCGGGGGACAAGGGGGCCATACGAGCAGTACTTC. It translates to CASSRGTRGPYEQYF. V is TRBV5-6 and J is TRBJ2-7; possible D gene TRBD1, 7 bases. V lost 4 bases and J 4 bases, leaving 18 bases between the germline ends. The germline V gene encodes CDR1 SGHDT and CDR2 YYEEEE. The CDR3 is 15 amino acids.

The V and J genes are TRBV19 and TRBJ1-2; the D gene is possibly TRBD1 (6 bases). There are 15 residues in the CDR3. V dropped 3 bases and J dropped 2 bases, with 13 bases sitting between them. Germline V gene sequence: CDR1 LNHDA, CDR2 SQIVND (reference sequence). DNA of the CDR3: TGTGCCAGTAGTATCGATGTAACAGGGAACTATGGCTACACCTTC. Amino acid sequence: CASSIDVTGNYGYTF.

This clone appeared a single time. The chain uses TRBV30 and TRBJ1-4, with 7 bases matching TRBD1. CDR3 length equals 12 residues. From germline, CDR1 is GTSNPN and CDR2 SVGIG (reference sequence). Trimming cost V 8 bases and J 5 bases; bases outside gene matches: 5. In DNA, the CDR3 is TGTGCCCTGGTCAGGGGGAATGAAAAACTGTTTTTT. Amino acids: CALVRGNEKLFF.

This chain links TRBV7-9 with TRBJ2-3; unclear D gene. Germline V gives CDR1 SEHNR, CDR2 FQNEAQ (reference sequence). With 3 bases removed from V and 6 bases from J, the gap between germline ends came to 4 bases. The CDR3 sequence is 11 residues long. In DNA form, the CDR3 reads TGTGCCAGCAGCTTCGCGGATACGCAGTATTTT. Its translation is CASSFADTQYF.

The V call is TRBV5-1, the J call TRBJ2-3, with a tentative D call TRBD1 (5 bases). The CDR3 is made up of 14 amino acids. V was trimmed by 4 bases and J by 0 bases, leaving 9 bases between them. Germline-derived CDR1 and CDR2 are SGHRS and YFSETQ. The CDR3 DNA follows: TGCGCCAGCAGCCAGGGTCCCAGCACAGATACGCAGTATTTT. Its translation is CASSQGPSTDTQYF.

The chain is built from TRBV27 and TRBJ2-5; TRBD1 might be the D (6 bases). The CDR3 totals 16 residues. V lost 2 bases, J lost 2 bases, and 15 bases lay in between. Germline CDR1 is MNHEY and CDR2 is SMNVEV (reference sequence). CDR3 DNA: TGTGCCAGCAGTTTAGGGGCAGGGGTCGAGCAAGAGACCCAGTACTTC. The encoded protein is CASSLGAGVEQETQYF.

V gene TRBV12-3 or TRBV12-4 combines with J gene TRBJ1-2; 7 nucleotides align to TRBD1. CDR3 size: 13 residues. The ends lost 5 bases at V and 2 bases at J; junction bases unmatched: 2. The CDR3 DNA reads TGTGCCAGCAGTCCGACAGGGAACTATGGCTACACCTTC. The encoded protein is CASSPTGNYGYTF.

The V call is TRBV7-3, the J call TRBJ2-3; D is undetermined. V was trimmed by 4 bases and J by 0 bases, leaving 11 bases between them. Germline CDR1 is SGHTA and CDR2 is FQGTGA. This CDR3 contains 15 residues. For the CDR3, the DNA is TGTGCCAGCAGCTCCGCGGAGACTAGCACAGATACGCAGTATTTT. Residues: CASSSAETSTDTQYF. The complete variable domain, with remaining parts taken from reference TRBV7-3 and TRBJ2-3, reads GAGVSQTPSNKVTEKGKYVELRCDPISGHTALYWYRQSLGQGPEFLIYFQGTGAADDSGLPNDRFFAVRPEGSVSTLKIQRTERGDSAVYLCASSSAETSTDTQYFGPGTRLTVL.